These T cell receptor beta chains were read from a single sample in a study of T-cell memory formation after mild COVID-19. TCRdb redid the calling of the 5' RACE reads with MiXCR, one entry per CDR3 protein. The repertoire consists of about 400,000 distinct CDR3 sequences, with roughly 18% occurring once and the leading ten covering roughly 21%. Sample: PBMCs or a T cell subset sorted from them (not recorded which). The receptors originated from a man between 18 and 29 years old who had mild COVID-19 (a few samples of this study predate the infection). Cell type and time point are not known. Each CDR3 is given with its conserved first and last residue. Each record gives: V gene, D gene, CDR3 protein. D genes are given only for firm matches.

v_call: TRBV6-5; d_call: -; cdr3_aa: CASSYGSSINTEAFF
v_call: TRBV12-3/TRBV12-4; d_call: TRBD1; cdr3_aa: CASSPQGGSNQPQHF
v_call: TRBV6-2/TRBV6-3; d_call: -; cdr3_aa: CASSGSQAGGNYGYTF
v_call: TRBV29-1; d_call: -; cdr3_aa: CSVAKGSGNRPQHF
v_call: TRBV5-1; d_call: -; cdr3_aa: CASSSLLGSQTGELFF
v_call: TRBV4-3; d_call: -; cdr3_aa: CASSQDGPGAYSNQPQHF
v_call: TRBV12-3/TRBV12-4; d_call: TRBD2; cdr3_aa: CASRAGGAYEQYF
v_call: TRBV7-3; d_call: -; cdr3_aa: CASSRGITGELFF
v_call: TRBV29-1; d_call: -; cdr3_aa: CSVLEGLTYEQYF
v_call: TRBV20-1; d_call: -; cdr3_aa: CSAGGAQERQETQYF
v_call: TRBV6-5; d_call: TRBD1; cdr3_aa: CASSYGTGGDSPLHF
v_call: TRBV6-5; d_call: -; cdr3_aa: CASSYSRLRGDGYTF
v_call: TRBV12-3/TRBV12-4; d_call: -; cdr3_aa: CASSFVGNQPQHF
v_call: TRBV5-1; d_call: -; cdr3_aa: CASRYNTGELFF
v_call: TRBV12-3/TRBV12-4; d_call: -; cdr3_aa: CASMEDGYFGYTF
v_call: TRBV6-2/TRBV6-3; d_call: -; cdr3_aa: CATNGAAQDEQFF